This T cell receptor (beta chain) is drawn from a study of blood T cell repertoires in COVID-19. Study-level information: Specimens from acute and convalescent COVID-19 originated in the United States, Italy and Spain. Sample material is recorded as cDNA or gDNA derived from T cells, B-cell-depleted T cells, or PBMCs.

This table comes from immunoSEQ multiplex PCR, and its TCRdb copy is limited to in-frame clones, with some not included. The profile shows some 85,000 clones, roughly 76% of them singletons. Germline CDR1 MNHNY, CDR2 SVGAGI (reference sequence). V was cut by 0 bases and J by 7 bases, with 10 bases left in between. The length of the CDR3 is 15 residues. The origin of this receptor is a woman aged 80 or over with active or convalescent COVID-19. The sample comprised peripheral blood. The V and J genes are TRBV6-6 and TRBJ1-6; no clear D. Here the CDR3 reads CASSYSRAWNSPLHF. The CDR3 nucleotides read TGTGCCAGCAGTTACTCGAGGGCTTGGAATTCACCCCTCCACTTT.